The 5 T cell receptor beta chains listed next were all sequenced from one sample in a study of shared clonotypes between healthy human individuals. Method: immunoSEQ multiplex PCR; TCRdb's copy keeps in-frame clones and lacks some. The table has 950,000 to 1,100,000 clones, approximately 68% seen once. Sequencing input: memory CD4+ T cells sorted from blood. The subset here: CD45RA-negative fraction. These receptors all stem from a man between 18 and 29 years old in good health.

The V gene is TRBV2, the J gene TRBJ1-2; D unresolved. The V end was cut by 6 bases, the J end by 8 bases, with 19 bases between. Germline-derived CDR1 and CDR2 are SNHLY and FYNNEI. This CDR3 is built from 14 residues. The CDR3 loop reads CASRPSRVQLGYTF. CDR3 sequence (DNA): TGTGCCAGCAGACCTTCTAGGGTTCAGTTGGGCTACACCTTC.

This rearrangement joins TRBV28 to TRBJ2-2, with 7 bases matching TRBD1. The CDR3 sequence is 17 residues long. After removal of 6 bases from V and 5 bases from J, the junction contained 15 bases not matched to a gene. CDR1 MDHEN and CDR2 SYDVKM come from the germline V gene. CDR3 loop: CASSFPRGQKGTGELFF. CDR3 sequence (DNA): TGTGCCAGCAGCTTCCCTAGGGGGCAAAAGGGGACCGGGGAGCTGTTTTTT.

To note about this clone: Other DNA sequences in the sample encode the same CDR3. The CDR3 loop is CASSLVWGSNQPQHF. In DNA, the CDR3 is TGTGCCAGCAGTTTAGTTTGGGGCAGCAATCAGCCCCAGCATTTT. The chain carries TRBV27 and TRBJ1-5; tentatively, D is TRBD1 (5 bases). This CDR3 comprises 15 residues. The germline V gene has CDR1 MNHEY and CDR2 SMNVEV (reference sequence). Between the trimmed V and J ends, which lost 2 bases and 1 base, there was a span of 9 bases.

The J gene is TRBJ1-5, the V gene TRBV4-1, with 10 bases that match TRBD1. Germline V lookup: CDR1 MGHRA, CDR2 YSYEKL. Germline trimming cut 4 bases from V and 1 base from J; bases unmatched to any gene: 13. The CDR3 is made up of 19 amino acids. CDR3 bases: TGCGCCAGCAGCCGATCTGAGGGACAGGGGTCTATAAGCAATCAGCCCCAGCATTTT. It yields the protein CASSRSEGQGSISNQPQHF.

In regard to this clone: Other nucleotide sequences in the sample specify the same CDR3. The V gene is TRBV7-9, the J gene TRBJ1-6; D not certain. V shed 9 bases and J shed 8 bases, with 23 bases lying between them. The germline V gene encodes CDR1 SEHNR and CDR2 FQNEAQ (reference sequence). The CDR3 runs to 16 residues. The CDR3 DNA sequence: TGTGCCAGTAGTAGGTCCGGGCCCTCGAGAGATTCACCCCTCCACTTT. Protein sequence: CASSRSGPSRDSPLHF.